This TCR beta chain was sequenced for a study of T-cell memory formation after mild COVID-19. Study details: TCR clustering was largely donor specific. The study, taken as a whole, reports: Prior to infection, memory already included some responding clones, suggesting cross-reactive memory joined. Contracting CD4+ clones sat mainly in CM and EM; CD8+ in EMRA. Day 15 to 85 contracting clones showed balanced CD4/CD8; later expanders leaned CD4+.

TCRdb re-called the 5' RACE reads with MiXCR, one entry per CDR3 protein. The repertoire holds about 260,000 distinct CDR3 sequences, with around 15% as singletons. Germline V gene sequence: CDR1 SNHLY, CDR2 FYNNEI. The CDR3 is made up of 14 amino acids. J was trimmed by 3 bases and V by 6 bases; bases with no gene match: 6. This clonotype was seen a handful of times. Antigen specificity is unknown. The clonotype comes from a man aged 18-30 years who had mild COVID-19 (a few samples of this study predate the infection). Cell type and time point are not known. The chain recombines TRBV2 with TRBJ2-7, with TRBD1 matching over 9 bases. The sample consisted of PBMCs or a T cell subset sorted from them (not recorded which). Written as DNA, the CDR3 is TGTGCCAGCAGGGCCTCGGGACAGGGCTACGAGCAGTACTTC. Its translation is CASRASGQGYEQYF.